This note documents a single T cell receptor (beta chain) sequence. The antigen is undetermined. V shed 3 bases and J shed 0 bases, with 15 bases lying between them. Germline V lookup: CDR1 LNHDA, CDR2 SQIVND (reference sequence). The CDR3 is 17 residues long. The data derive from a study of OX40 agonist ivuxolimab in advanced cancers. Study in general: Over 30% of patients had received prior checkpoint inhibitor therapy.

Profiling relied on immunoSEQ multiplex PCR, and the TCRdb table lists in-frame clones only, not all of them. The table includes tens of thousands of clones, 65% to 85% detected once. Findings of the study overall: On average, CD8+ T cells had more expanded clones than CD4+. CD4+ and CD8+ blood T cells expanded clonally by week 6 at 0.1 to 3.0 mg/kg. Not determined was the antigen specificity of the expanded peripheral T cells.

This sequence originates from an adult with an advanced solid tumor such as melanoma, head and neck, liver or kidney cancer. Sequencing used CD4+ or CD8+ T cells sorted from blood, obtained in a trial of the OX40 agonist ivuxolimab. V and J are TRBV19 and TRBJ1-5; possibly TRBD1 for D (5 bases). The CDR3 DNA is TGTGCCAGTAGTATTGGTTTAGACAGATATAGCAATCAGCCCCAGCATTTT. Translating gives CASSIGLDRYSNQPQHF.